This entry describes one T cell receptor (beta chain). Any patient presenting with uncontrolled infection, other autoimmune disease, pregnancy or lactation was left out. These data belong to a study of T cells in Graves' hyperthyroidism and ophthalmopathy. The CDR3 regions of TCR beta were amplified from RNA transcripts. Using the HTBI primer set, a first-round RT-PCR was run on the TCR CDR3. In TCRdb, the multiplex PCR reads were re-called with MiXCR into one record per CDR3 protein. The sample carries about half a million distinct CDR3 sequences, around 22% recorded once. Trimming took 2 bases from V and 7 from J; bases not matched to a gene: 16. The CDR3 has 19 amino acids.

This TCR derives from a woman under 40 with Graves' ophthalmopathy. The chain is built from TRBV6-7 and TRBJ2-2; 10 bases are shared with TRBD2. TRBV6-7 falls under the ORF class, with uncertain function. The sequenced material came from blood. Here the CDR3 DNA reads TGTGCCAGCAGTTACCGGGGTTTACTAAGCGGGGGGGCTCACGGGGAGCTGTTTTTT. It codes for CASSYRGLLSGGAHGELFF.